This TCR beta chain stems from a study of blood T cell repertoires in COVID-19. Per the study methods: Nucleated cell number was recorded as an estimate derived from reference gene primer amplification. The data were produced by immunoSEQ multiplex PCR, yet TCRdb's version contains in-frame clones alone and is incomplete. That table gives V, J and clone size, and the DNA gave D and trimming. The table includes some 150,000 clones, roughly 85% detected once. The CDR3 sequence is 15 residues long. Germline V gene data show CDR1 as LNHNV and CDR2 as YYDKDF (reference sequence). V was trimmed by 5 bases and J by 0 bases, leaving 11 bases between them.

Material: peripheral blood. This TCR derives from a human donor with acute or convalescent COVID-19. The donor label of this sample is uncertain. The V gene is TRBV15, the J gene TRBJ1-5; D perhaps matches TRBD1 (6 bases). CDR3 amino acids: CATSEGGGSNQPQHF. Written as DNA, the CDR3 is TGTGCCACCAGCGAAGGGGGTGGTAGCAATCAGCCCCAGCATTTT.